These 30 T cell receptor beta chains were all obtained from the same sample, sequenced in a study of T-cell reconstitution after alpha-beta-depleted transplantation in children. As it was prepared, the TCRbeta library received unique molecular identifiers. MiXCR was run by TCRdb on the PCR reads, yielding one entry per CDR3 protein. Of more than 150,000 distinct CDR3 sequences listed, around 7% are singletons. Sequencing used PBMCs from the stem cell graft donor, obtained from the stem cell graft. Receptor source: a human donor who donated a stem cell graft to a child with Wiskott-Aldrich syndrome.

V usage is TRBV2 and J usage is TRBJ2-7; the D gene is possibly TRBD1 (6 bases). Germline CDR1 is SNHLY and CDR2 is FYNNEI. This CDR3 has 13 amino acids. The V end was cut by 5 bases, the J end by 3 bases, with 11 bases between. The CDR3 DNA sequence: TGTGCCAGCAGTTCCGGACAGCTCTACGAGCAGTACTTC. Protein product: CASSSGQLYEQYF.

This clonotype was seen at least ten times. The chain joins TRBV12-3 or TRBV12-4 to TRBJ2-7; D unresolved. The V and J ends lost 3 bases and 3 bases respectively, with 12 bases between them. The CDR3 is made up of 14 amino acids. The CDR3 bases are TGTGCCAGCAGTTTCGGCCAGGTTGGCTACGAGCAGTACTTC. Translated: CASSFGQVGYEQYF.

The chain links TRBV30 to TRBJ2-7, with no clear D. Trimming removed 3 bases from V and 0 bases from J, with 15 bases in between. The CDR3 consists of 15 residues. CDR1 and CDR2 (germline): GTSNPN, SVGIG (reference sequence). CDR3 region: CAWRAGPWSSYEQYF. The CDR3, as DNA: TGTGCCTGGAGAGCAGGACCTTGGAGCTCCTACGAGCAGTACTTC.

This clonotype was seen at least ten times. The chain links TRBV20-1 to TRBJ2-2, with D maybe TRBD2 (5 bases). Trimming shortened V by 3 bases and J by 6 bases, and 17 bases separated the two germline ends. Germline CDR1 reads DFQATT; CDR2 reads SNEGSKA (reference sequence). The CDR3 is made up of 15 amino acids. In nucleotides, the CDR3 is TGCAGTGCTAGCGAGGGCCACCGCACCCCCGGGGAGCTGTTTTTT. Its translation is CSASEGHRTPGELFF.

This clonotype was picked up many times. The rearrangement links TRBV10-2 to TRBJ2-7, with 8 bases that match TRBD1. The germline V gene encodes CDR1 WSHSY and CDR2 SAAADI. Trimming at V came to 6 bases and at J to 6 bases, leaving 7 bases not matched to a gene. The length of the CDR3 is 13 residues. The CDR3 spells CASRDRGIGEQYF. The CDR3 nucleotides are TGCGCCAGCAGAGACAGGGGAATCGGCGAGCAGTACTTC.

This clonotype was seen at least ten times. The chain carries TRBV12-3 or TRBV12-4 and TRBJ2-7; maybe TRBD1 (7 bases). The CDR3 is 15 residues long. Trimming took off 6 bases at V and 5 bases at J, with 20 bases between the two ends. In DNA, the CDR3 is TGTGCCAGCAGCCCGGAGACAGGGAGGAATGACGAGCAGTACTTC. Its translation: CASSPETGRNDEQYF.

Many counts were recorded for this clonotype. V is TRBV11-2 and J is TRBJ2-1; 13 positions match TRBD2. V shed 1 base and J 4 bases; nucleotides not matched to a gene: 7. Per germline, CDR1 SGHAT and CDR2 FQNNGV. This CDR3 comprises 18 residues. The DNA of the CDR3 is TGTGCCAGCAGCTTAGTGAGGACTAGCGGGGGTGATTACAATGAGCAGTTCTTC. Translation gives CASSLVRTSGGDYNEQFF. Based on the CDR3 plus reference TRBV11-2 and TRBJ2-1, the full variable domain is EAGVAQSPRYKIIEKRQSVAFWCNPISGHATLYWYQQILGQGPKLLIQFQNNGVVDDSQLPKDRFSAERLKGVDSTLKIQPAKLEDSAVYLCASSLVRTSGGDYNEQFFGPGTRLTVL.

CDR3 sequence (DNA): TGTGCCAGCTCACCACCGATGGGGCGCGGCAAAAACATTCAGTACTTC. Translating it yields CASSPPMGRGKNIQYF. The chain links TRBV18 to TRBJ2-4; D may be TRBD1 (5 bases). Trimming removed 0 bases at V and 3 bases at J, with 12 bases between. Germline lookup yields CDR1 KGHSH and CDR2 LQKENI. The CDR3 has 16 residues.

The V call is TRBV30, the J call TRBJ2-5; TRBD1 matches at 9 bases. This CDR3 comprises 15 residues. V dropped 5 bases and J dropped 6; count of bases not matched to a gene: 13. Germline CDR1 and CDR2: GTSNPN and SVGIG (reference sequence). The CDR3 is CAWGHGTGRFKTQYF. For the CDR3, the DNA is TGTGCCTGGGGTCACGGGACAGGGCGGTTCAAGACCCAGTACTTC. The complete variable domain, with remaining parts taken from reference TRBV30 and TRBJ2-5, reads SQTIHQWPATLVQPVGSPLSLECTVEGTSNPNLYWYRQAAGRGLQLLFYSVGIGQISSEVPQNLSASRPQDRQFILSSKKLLLSDSGFYLCAWGHGTGRFKTQYFGPGTRLLVL.

This clonotype was observed a handful of times. The chain uses TRBV6-1 and TRBJ2-3; 9 bases match TRBD1. The V and J ends lost 6 bases and 3 bases, in that order; junction bases with no gene match: 13. The CDR3 is 17 residues long. Germline CDR1 MNHNS, CDR2 SASEGT. The CDR3 sequence: CASRGDRERLSTDTQYF. The DNA for the CDR3 is TGTGCCAGCAGGGGGGACAGGGAAAGGTTAAGTACAGATACGCAGTATTTT.

This clonotype was recorded many times. The V and J genes are TRBV29-1 and TRBJ2-3, with 7 positions matching TRBD2. The CDR3 has 13 residues. Germline trimming cut 8 bases from V and 0 bases from J; bases unmatched to any gene: 5. Germline lookup yields CDR1 SQVTM and CDR2 ANQGSEA. CDR3 in DNA: TGCAGCATTCTAGCGGCTAGCACAGATACGCAGTATTTT. Translated, it gives CSILAASTDTQYF.

This clonotype was seen at least ten times. CDR3 DNA: TGTGCCAGCAGCTTAGGAAATCGTAATGAAGCTTTCTTT. Translated, it gives CASSLGNRNEAFF. The rearrangement uses TRBV7-9 and TRBJ1-1; D is uncertain. V gave up 1 base and J gave up 7 bases, with 10 bases separating them. The CDR3 consists of 13 residues. The germline V gene encodes CDR1 SEHNR and CDR2 FQNEAQ (reference sequence).

This clonotype was recorded many times. The chain combines TRBV20-1 with TRBJ1-1; possible D gene TRBD1, 6 bases. V lost 5 bases to trimming and J lost 0 bases, with 16 bases between them. Germline loops: CDR1 DFQATT, CDR2 SNEGSKA (reference sequence). The CDR3 is 15 amino acids. CDR3 bases: TGCAGTGCTTCTAATACAGGGACCATGAACACTGAAGCTTTCTTT. This sequence encodes CSASNTGTMNTEAFF.

The chain uses TRBV29-1 and TRBJ2-3; a weak D match, TRBD2 (5 bases). This CDR3 is built from 12 residues. Germline loops: CDR1 SQVTM, CDR2 ANQGSEA. Trimming removed 7 bases from V and 5 bases from J, with 13 bases in between. CDR3 amino acids: CSALPGIDTQYF. For the CDR3, the DNA is TGCAGCGCCTTGCCGGGGATAGATACGCAGTATTTT.

The sample holds many counts of this clonotype. The CDR3 DNA follows: TGTGCCATCCTAACTCCCTACAATGAGCAGTTCTTC. As protein: CAILTPYNEQFF. This rearrangement joins TRBV6-2 or TRBV6-3 to TRBJ2-1; unclear D gene. Trimming shortened V by 10 bases and J by 2 bases, and 9 bases separated the two germline ends. Germline assignment: CDR1 MNHEY and CDR2 SVGEGT. The CDR3 contains 12 residues.

This clonotype was detected a few times. The chain couples TRBV10-3 to TRBJ2-1, with a tentative D call TRBD1 (5 bases). Germline-derived CDR1 and CDR2 are ENHRY and SYGVKD. CDR3 length equals 14 residues. V gave up 5 bases and J gave up 8 bases, with 16 bases separating them. The CDR3 DNA sequence: TGTGCCATCAGTTCAGTGGGGCTCGTGCATGAGCAGTTCTTC. The encoded protein is CAISSVGLVHEQFF.

This clonotype came up many times. The V gene is TRBV7-9, the J gene TRBJ2-1, with 10 bases aligning to TRBD1. Germline V gene lookup returns CDR1 SEHNR and CDR2 FQNEAQ (reference sequence). The V and J ends lost 5 bases and 13 bases, in that order; junction bases with no gene match: 11. The CDR3 spans 14 residues. CDR3 bases: TGTGCCAGCAGCCCGGGACAGGGGAACGGGGTACAGTTCTTC. As protein: CASSPGQGNGVQFF.

A word on this clonotype: A read error may be the cause here, since a much bigger clone is one base away. V gene TRBV5-1 combines with J gene TRBJ1-1; D uncertain. This CDR3 has 15 residues. Germline V gene data show CDR1 as SGHRS and CDR2 as YFSETQ. In DNA form, the CDR3 reads TGCGCCAGAAGCTTGGAGGCGGTAGGCTCATCGGGAGCTTTCTTT. Protein: CARSLEAVGSSGAFF.

This clonotype was observed a handful of times. The chain carries TRBV9 and TRBJ1-1; D remains ambiguous. Germline CDR1 reads SGDLS; CDR2 reads YYNGEE. The CDR3 spans 14 residues. V shed 0 bases and J shed 5 bases, with 11 bases lying between them. This chain's CDR3 is CASSVEPKWTEAFF. Here the CDR3 DNA reads TGTGCCAGCAGCGTAGAACCGAAGTGGACTGAAGCTTTCTTT.

The CDR3 here is CASSPGDYGYTF. The CDR3 DNA reads as TGTGCCAGCAGCCCGGGGGACTATGGCTACACCTTC. This rearrangement joins TRBV11-2 to TRBJ1-2, with D possibly being TRBD1 (5 bases). The germline V gene encodes CDR1 SGHAT and CDR2 FQNNGV. The CDR3 covers 12 residues. Trimming shortened V by 5 bases and J by 3 bases, and 7 bases separated the two germline ends.

At least ten counts were recorded for this clonotype. The CDR3 DNA is TGTGCCAGCACCCGGGGGGAGGGGAAGGGCGAGCAGTACTTC. Amino acids: CASTRGEGKGEQYF. The chain has TRBV12-3 or TRBV12-4 and TRBJ2-7; 7 bases are a match to TRBD2. The CDR3 runs to 14 residues. Trimming at V came to 7 bases and at J to 6 bases, leaving 12 bases not matched to a gene.

This clonotype was observed at least ten times. The chain links TRBV29-1 to TRBJ2-2, with D perhaps TRBD2 (6 bases). Germline V gives CDR1 SQVTM, CDR2 ANQGSEA. Trimming cost V 6 bases and J 2 bases, with 10 bases left between them. This CDR3 region has 13 residues. The DNA of the CDR3 is TGCAGCGTCGTTAGCGGAAACACCGGGGAGCTGTTTTTT. It encodes CSVVSGNTGELFF.

This clonotype was observed many times. The rearrangement uses TRBV6-5 and TRBJ1-3; tentatively, D is TRBD1 (6 bases). The CDR3 length is 17 residues. Germline lookup yields CDR1 MNHEY and CDR2 SVGAGI. The V gene lost 3 bases and the J gene lost 0 bases, with 15 bases spanning the gap. The CDR3 sequence: CASSYAWTAHSGNTIYF. CDR3 in DNA: TGTGCCAGCAGTTATGCCTGGACAGCTCACTCTGGAAACACCATATATTTT.

The table lists this clonotype with many counts. This chain links TRBV6-1 with TRBJ1-1, with unresolved D. The germline V gene has CDR1 MNHNS and CDR2 SASEGT. V was shortened by 6 bases and J by 4 bases, with 12 bases between the two germline ends. CDR3 length: 13 amino acids. In nucleotides, the CDR3 is TGTGCCAGCAGGGAAATAGTGGCCACTGAAGCTTTCTTT. It translates to CASREIVATEAFF.

This clonotype was found many times. This chain uses TRBV20-1 with TRBJ1-5; 10 positions agree with TRBD1. This CDR3 has 14 residues. Germline CDR1 and CDR2: DFQATT and SNEGSKA (reference sequence). V gave up 0 bases and J gave up 6 bases; unmatched junction bases: 2. The CDR3 region is CSAREGTGVQPQHF. DNA of the CDR3: TGCAGTGCTAGAGAGGGGACAGGGGTTCAGCCCCAGCATTTT.

Ten or more counts support this clonotype. The V gene is TRBV6-5, the J gene TRBJ2-2; D not certain. There are 16 residues in the CDR3. In germline, CDR1 is MNHEY, CDR2 SVGAGI. Trimming pared 0 bases from V and 0 bases from J, leaving 8 bases between. The CDR3 nucleotides read TGTGCCAGCAGTTACTCCCCCCAGCCGAACACCGGGGAGCTGTTTTTT. This encodes CASSYSPQPNTGELFF.

This clonotype was recorded many times. This chain joins TRBV6-5 and TRBJ1-1, with TRBD1 as a possible D gene (6 bases). The CDR3 sequence is 14 residues long. Germline CDR1 reads MNHEY; CDR2 reads SVGAGI. The ends were cut back, 6 bases at V and 1 base at J, with 12 bases in the middle. CDR3: CASRPSDRNTEAFF. The DNA of the CDR3 is TGTGCCAGCAGACCTTCGGACAGGAACACTGAAGCTTTCTTT.

This clonotype turned up a few times. V and J are TRBV19 and TRBJ1-6, with TRBD1 identical over 10 bases. V shed 10 bases and J 5 bases; nucleotides not matched to a gene: 2. This CDR3 region has 13 residues. CDR1 and CDR2 (germline): LNHDA, SQIVND (reference sequence). CDR3 residues: CATGTGDNSPLHF. CDR3 coding DNA: TGTGCCACCGGGACAGGGGATAATTCACCCCTCCACTTT.

This clonotype appeared many times. The chain couples TRBV7-2 to TRBJ2-2, with D uncertain. This CDR3 spans 17 amino acids. V lost 4 bases and J 3 bases, leaving 18 bases between the germline ends. CDR1 and CDR2 from the germline V gene are SGHTA and FQGNSA. CDR3 sequence: CASSWPKGHADTGELFF. CDR3 in DNA: TGTGCCAGCAGCTGGCCCAAGGGTCACGCCGACACCGGGGAGCTGTTTTTT.

This clonotype has a count of ten or more. The chain is built from TRBV10-3 and TRBJ2-5, with 7 bases matching TRBD1. The CDR3 extends over 13 amino acids. Germline loops: CDR1 ENHRY, CDR2 SYGVKD. Trimming cost V 10 bases and J 0 bases; bases outside gene matches: 5. This chain's CDR3 is CATKTGYQETQYF. The CDR3 DNA follows: TGTGCCACGAAGACAGGGTACCAAGAGACCCAGTACTTC.